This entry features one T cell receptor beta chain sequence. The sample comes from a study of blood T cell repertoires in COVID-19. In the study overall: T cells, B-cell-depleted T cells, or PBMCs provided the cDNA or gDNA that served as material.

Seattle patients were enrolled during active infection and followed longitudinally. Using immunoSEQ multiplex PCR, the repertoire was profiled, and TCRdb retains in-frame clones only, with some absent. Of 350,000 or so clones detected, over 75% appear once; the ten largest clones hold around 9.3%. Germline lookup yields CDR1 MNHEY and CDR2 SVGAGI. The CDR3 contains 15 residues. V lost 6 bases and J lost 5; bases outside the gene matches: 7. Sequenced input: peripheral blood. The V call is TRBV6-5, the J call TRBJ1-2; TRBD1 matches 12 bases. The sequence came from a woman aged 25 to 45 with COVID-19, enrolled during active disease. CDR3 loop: CASRGDRGRIYGYTF. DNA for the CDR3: TGTGCCAGCAGAGGGGACAGGGGGCGGATTTATGGCTACACCTTC.